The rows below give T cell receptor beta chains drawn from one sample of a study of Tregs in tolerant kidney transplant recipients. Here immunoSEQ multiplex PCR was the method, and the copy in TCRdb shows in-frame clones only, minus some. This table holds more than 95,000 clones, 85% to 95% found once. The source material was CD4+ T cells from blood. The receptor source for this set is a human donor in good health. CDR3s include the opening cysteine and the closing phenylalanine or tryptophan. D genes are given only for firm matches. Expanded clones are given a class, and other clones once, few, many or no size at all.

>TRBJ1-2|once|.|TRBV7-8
TGTGCCAGCAGCTGGCAACAGGGTGGCGGCTATGGCTACACCTTC
CASSWQQGGGYGYTF
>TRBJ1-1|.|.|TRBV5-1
TGCGCCAGCAGCTCCCTTCCTGAGAGTGAAGCTTTCTTT
CASSSLPESEAFF
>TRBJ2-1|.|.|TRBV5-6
TGTGCCAGCAGCTTCAGCAGAAGCTCCTACAATGAGCAGTTCTTC
CASSFSRSSYNEQFF
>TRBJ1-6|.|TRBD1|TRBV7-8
TGTGCCAGCAGCTTAGACGGGGACAGGAGTTCACCCCTCCACTTT
CASSLDGDRSSPLHF
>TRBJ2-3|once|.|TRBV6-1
TGTGCCAGCACCGTCCGGGGCACAGATACGCAGTATTTT
CASTVRGTDTQYF
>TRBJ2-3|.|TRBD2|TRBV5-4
TGTGCCAGCATTAAGGCGGGAGGGCCCGGTGGTACAGATACGCAGTATTTT
CASIKAGGPGGTDTQYF
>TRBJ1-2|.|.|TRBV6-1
TGTGCCAGCAGTGGGGCTGGGGCTGGCTATGGCTACACCTTC
CASSGAGAGYGYTF
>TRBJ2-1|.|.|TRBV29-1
TGCAGCGTTGATCAGTCCTGGAGTGGCTCCTACAATGAGCAGTTCTTC
CSVDQSWSGSYNEQFF
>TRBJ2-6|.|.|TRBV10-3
TGTGCCATCGGGTCAGACAGCCTCTCTGGGGCCAACGTCCTGACTTTC
CAIGSDSLSGANVLTF
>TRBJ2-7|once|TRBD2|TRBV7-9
TGTGCCAGCAGCTTAACAGGAGCGGGAGGGCCTAGCGAGCAGTACTTC
CASSLTGAGGPSEQYF
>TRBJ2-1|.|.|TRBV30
TGTGCCTGGAGTAGGGCTATCTTTGATGAGCAGTTCTTC
CAWSRAIFDEQFF
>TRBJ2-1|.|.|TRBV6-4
TGTGCCAGCAGTCCAACGGCGGGCCGGATCAATGAGCAGTTCTTC
CASSPTAGRINEQFF
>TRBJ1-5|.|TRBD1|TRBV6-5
TGTGCCAGCAGGGACAGGGGAGGCAATCAGCCCCAGCATTTT
CASRDRGGNQPQHF
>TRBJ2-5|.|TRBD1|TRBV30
TGTGCCGGGGGACAGGGCTTTACTTTCCAAGAGACCCAGTACTTC
CAGGQGFTFQETQYF
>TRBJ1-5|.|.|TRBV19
TGTGCCAGTAGCGAACGGGGCAGCAGGGGCAATCAGCCCCAGCATTTT
CASSERGSRGNQPQHF
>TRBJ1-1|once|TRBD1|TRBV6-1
TGTGCCAGCAGTCCTACGACAGGGACCTATGAAGCTTTCTTT
CASSPTTGTYEAFF
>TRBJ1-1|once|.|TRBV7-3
TGTGCCAGCAGCTTAAGGGGCGGAGGGGACCCCAAAGCTTTCTTT
CASSLRGGGDPKAFF
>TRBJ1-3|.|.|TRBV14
TGTGCCAGCAGCCGCACTACGGCCAGCTCTGGAAACACCATATATTTT
CASSRTTASSGNTIYF
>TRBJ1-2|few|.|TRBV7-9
TGTGCCAGCAGCACGAGTCTCTATGGCTACACCTTC
CASSTSLYGYTF
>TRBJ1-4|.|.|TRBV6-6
TGTGCCAGCAGTCCTCGGAGGGGCGGAACTAATGAAAAACTGTTTTTT
CASSPRRGGTNEKLFF
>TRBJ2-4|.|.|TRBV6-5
TGTGCCAGCAGTTATGGGGGGGGCTCCAAAAACATTCAGTACTTC
CASSYGGGSKNIQYF
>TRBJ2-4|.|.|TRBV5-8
TGTGCCAGCAGCTTGAATTGGGGTGACATTCAGTACTTC
CASSLNWGDIQYF
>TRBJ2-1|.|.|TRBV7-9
TGTGCCAGCAGCTTGTACGAGCAGTTCTTC
CASSLYEQFF
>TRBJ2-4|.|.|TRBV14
TGTGCCAGCAGCCAAGTTCCCGGAGCCAAAAACATTCAGTACTTC
CASSQVPGAKNIQYF
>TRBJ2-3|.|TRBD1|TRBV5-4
TGTGCCAGCAGCGCGGTAGGGGGCGGGTCAGATACGCAGTATTTT
CASSAVGGGSDTQYF
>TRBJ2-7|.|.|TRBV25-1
TGTGCCAGCAGTCCCTACTACTACGAGCAGTACTTC
CASSPYYYEQYF
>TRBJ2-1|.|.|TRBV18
TGTGCCAGCTCACCACTTGAGGCGGGCTCCTACAATGAGCAGTTCTTC
CASSPLEAGSYNEQFF
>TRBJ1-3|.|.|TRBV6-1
TGTGCCAGCATCTATGGGGGGTCTGGAAACACCATATATTTT
CASIYGGSGNTIYF
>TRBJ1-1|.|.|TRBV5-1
TGCGCCAGCAGCCCTTCCCCCGGAGGAAGAGCTTTCTTT
CASSPSPGGRAFF
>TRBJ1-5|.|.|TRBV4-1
TGCGCCAGCAGCCTCCGAGGGGGGGTGGGAAGCAATCAGCCCCAGCATTTT
CASSLRGGVGSNQPQHF
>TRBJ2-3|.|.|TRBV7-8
TGTGCCAGCGGGTTTGGGGGCACAGATACGCAGTATTTT
CASGFGGTDTQYF
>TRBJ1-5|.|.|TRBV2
TGTGCCAGCAGTGACTACGGTGGGTGGACCCAGCATTTT
CASSDYGGWTQHF
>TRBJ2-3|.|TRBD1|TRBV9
TGTGCCAGCAGCCCTCTGACAGGGGACGTAGAGTATTTT
CASSPLTGDVEYF
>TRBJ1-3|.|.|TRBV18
TGTGCCAGCTCACCACGCCAGGACCTCTCTGGAAACACCATATATTTT
CASSPRQDLSGNTIYF
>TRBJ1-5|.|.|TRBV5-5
TGTGCCAGCAGCTTGCACCCCCGGGGAAGCAATCAGCCCCAGCATTTT
CASSLHPRGSNQPQHF
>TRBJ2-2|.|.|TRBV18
TGTGCCAGCTCACCACCGGAAATTAGCCGGGAGCTGTTTTTT
CASSPPEISRELFF
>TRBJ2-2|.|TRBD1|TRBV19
TGTGCCAGTAACACCCAAACAGGGGCGATTACCGGGGAGCTGTTTTTT
CASNTQTGAITGELFF
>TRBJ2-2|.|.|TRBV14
TGTGCCAGCAGCTCGGAAGAAGGGGCAACGAACACCGGGGAGCTGTTTTTT
CASSSEEGATNTGELFF
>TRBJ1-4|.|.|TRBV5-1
TGCGCCAGCAGAGAGGGGTCTGGTAATGAAAAACTGTTTTTT
CASREGSGNEKLFF
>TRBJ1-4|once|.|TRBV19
TGTGCCAGTAGTGGAGGTGCAACTAATGAAAAACTGTTTTTT
CASSGGATNEKLFF
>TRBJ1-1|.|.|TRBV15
TGTGCCACCACCCGGACGGTGAACACTGAAGCTTTCTTT
CATTRTVNTEAFF
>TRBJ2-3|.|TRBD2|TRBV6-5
TGTGCCAGCAGCTACTCGAGCGGGACTCTCGATACGCAGTATTTT
CASSYSSGTLDTQYF
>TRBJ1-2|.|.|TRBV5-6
TGTGCCAGCAGCTTGTACGGAGGGACACCCACTAACTATGGCTACACCTTC
CASSLYGGTPTNYGYTF
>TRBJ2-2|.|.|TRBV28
TGTGCCAGCAGGAACGGACAGTTAACCGGGGAGCTGTTTTTT
CASRNGQLTGELFF
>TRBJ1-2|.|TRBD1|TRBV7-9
TGTGCCAGCAGCTTTAGACAGGGTCCAAACTATGGCTACACCTTC
CASSFRQGPNYGYTF
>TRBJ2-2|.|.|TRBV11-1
TGTGCCAGCAGCTTGGTGGGCCCGAACACCGGGGAGCTGTTTTTT
CASSLVGPNTGELFF
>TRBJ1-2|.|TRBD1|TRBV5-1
TGCGCCAGCAGCTTGGCCCGCACGGAGGGGGCCAACTATGGCTACACCTTC
CASSLARTEGANYGYTF
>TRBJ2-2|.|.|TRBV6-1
TGTGCCAGCAGTGCTCGCCCGACCGGGGCCGGGGAGCTGTTTTTT
CASSARPTGAGELFF
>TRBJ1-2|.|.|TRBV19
TGTGCCAGTAGCCCGCGATCTAATCTCGTCTACACCTTC
CASSPRSNLVYTF
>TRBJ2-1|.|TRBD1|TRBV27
TGTGCCAGCAGTCTCGTCCCGGGACAGGGACGGGGGCAGTTCTTC
CASSLVPGQGRGQFF
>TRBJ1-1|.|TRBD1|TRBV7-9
TGTGCCAGCGTCTACAGGGGGGGCACTGAAGCTTTCTTT
CASVYRGGTEAFF
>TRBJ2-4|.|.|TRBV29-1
TGCAGCGTTGAATCCTCAGGAACGGGGAGACAGTACTTC
CSVESSGTGRQYF
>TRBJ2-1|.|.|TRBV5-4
TGTGCCAGCAGCTCCTCGGAGACAGCCCTCAATGAGCAGTTCTTC
CASSSSETALNEQFF
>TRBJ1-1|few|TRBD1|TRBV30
TGTGCCTGGGTGCGGACAGGGAGCACTGAAGCTTTCTTT
CAWVRTGSTEAFF
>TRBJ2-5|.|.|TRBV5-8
TGTGCCAGCAGCTTGACCCGCCCAGGGGACGTCCAAGAGACCCAGTACTTC
CASSLTRPGDVQETQYF
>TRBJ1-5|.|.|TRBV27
TGTGCCAGCAGCAATCAGCCCCAGCATTTT
CASSNQPQHF
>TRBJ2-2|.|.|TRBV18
TGTGCCAGCTCACCTCAGAAAAACACCGGGGAGCTGTTTTTT
CASSPQKNTGELFF
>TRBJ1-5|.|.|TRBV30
TGTGCCTGGGGGGACACAGCTTACAATCAGCCCCAGCATTTT
CAWGDTAYNQPQHF
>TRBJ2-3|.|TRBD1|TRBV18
TGTGCCAGCTCACCCCGGGACAGGGTAGGAGATACGCAGTATTTT
CASSPRDRVGDTQYF